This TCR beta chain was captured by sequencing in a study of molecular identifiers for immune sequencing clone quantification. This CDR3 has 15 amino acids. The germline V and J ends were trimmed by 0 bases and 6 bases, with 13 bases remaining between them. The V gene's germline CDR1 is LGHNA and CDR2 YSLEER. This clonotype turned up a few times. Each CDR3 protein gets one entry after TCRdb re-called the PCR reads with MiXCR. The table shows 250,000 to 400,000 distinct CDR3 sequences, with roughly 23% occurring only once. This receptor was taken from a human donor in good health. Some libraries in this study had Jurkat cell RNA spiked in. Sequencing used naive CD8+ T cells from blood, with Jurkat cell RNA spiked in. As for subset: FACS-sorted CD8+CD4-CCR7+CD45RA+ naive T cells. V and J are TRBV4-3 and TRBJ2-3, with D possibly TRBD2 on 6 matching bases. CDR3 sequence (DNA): TGCGCCAGCAGCCAAGATTACGGAGGGAGGGATACGCAGTATTTT. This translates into CASSQDYGGRDTQYF.